The next 7 T cell receptor beta chains were all read from a single sample in a study of CD8 T cells in Susac syndrome (dated by TCRdb to the late 2010s). Libraries came from the immunoSEQ multiplex PCR assay. RNA was extracted with the RNeasy kit and roughly 0.5 to 1 ug was reverse transcribed using random hexamers. In-frame beta chains were kept once TCRdb had trimmed the public reads at Q25 with fastp and called clones with MiXCR. Rows merge per CDR3 protein into single entries with the most common DNA and genes. This sample gives over 120,000 distinct CDR3 sequences in total; roughly 94% of them show up just once. Of the sample, roughly 0.15% falls within the top ten clones. Sequencing was performed on CD4+ T cells from PBMCs. The receptors stem from a human donor with Susac syndrome.

This chain uses TRBV29-1 with TRBJ2-5; 8 bases align to TRBD1. Germline V gives CDR1 SQVTM, CDR2 ANQGSEA. With V trimmed by 5 bases and J by 2 bases, 7 bases remained unmatched. This CDR3 comprises 14 residues. Written as DNA, the CDR3 is TGCAGCGTTCAGCAGGGGGCGCGACAAGAGACCCAGTACTTC. It translates to CSVQQGARQETQYF.

This chain links TRBV9 with TRBJ1-2; unclear D gene. This CDR3 region has 15 residues. Per germline, CDR1 SGDLS and CDR2 YYNGEE. V lost 0 bases and J lost 0, with 9 bases in between. The CDR3 protein is CASSVAPGTNYGYTF. CDR3 nucleotides: TGTGCCAGCAGCGTAGCCCCCGGGACTAACTATGGCTACACCTTC. The whole variable domain, remainder taken from reference TRBV9 and TRBJ1-2, is DSGVTQTPKHLITATGQRVTLRCSPRSGDLSVYWYQQSLDQGLQFLIQYYNGEERAKGNILERFSAQQFPDLHSELNLSSLELGDSALYFCASSVAPGTNYGYTFGSGTRLTVV.

The table lists this clonotype with a count of one. V gene TRBV20-1 combines with J gene TRBJ1-2, with 11 bases aligning to TRBD1. Germline lookup yields CDR1 DFQATT and CDR2 SNEGSKA (reference sequence). CDR3 size: 14 residues. After removal of 3 bases from V and 3 bases from J, the junction contained 3 bases not matched to a gene. Here the CDR3 reads CSARRDRGDYGYTF. DNA for the CDR3: TGCAGTGCTAGGCGGGACAGGGGGGACTATGGCTACACCTTC.

V is TRBV9 and J is TRBJ1-3, with D perhaps TRBD1 (6 bases). Trimming took 7 bases from V and 0 from J, leaving 11 bases between them. CDR1 is SGDLS and CDR2 is YYNGEE in the germline V gene. This CDR3 is built from 14 residues. In nucleotides, the CDR3 is TGTGCCAGCGGGGGCAGCCACTCTGGAAACACCATATATTTT. As protein: CASGGSHSGNTIYF.

The genes are TRBV4-3 and TRBJ1-4; 8 nucleotides align to TRBD1. This CDR3 is 15 amino acids long. V shed 4 bases and J 7 bases; nucleotides not matched to a gene: 8. Germline CDR1 is LGHNA and CDR2 is YSLEER. The CDR3: CASSPRGRGLEKLFF. As DNA, the CDR3 is TGCGCCAGCAGCCCCCGCGGCAGGGGGCTTGAAAAACTGTTTTTT.

The chain carries TRBV5-6 and TRBJ2-2; perhaps TRBD1 as D (5 bases). This CDR3 contains 16 residues. Germline assignment: CDR1 SGHDT and CDR2 YYEEEE. V dropped 0 bases and J dropped 0 bases, with 9 bases sitting between them. CDR3 in amino acids: CASSLGGSTNTGELFF. The DNA of the CDR3 is TGTGCCAGCAGCTTGGGGGGCAGTACGAACACCGGGGAGCTGTTTTTT. The full variable domain, in which reference TRBV5-6 and TRBJ2-2 provide the parts outside the CDR3, is DAGVTQSPTHLIKTRGQQVTLRCSPKSGHDTVSWYQQALGQGPQFIFQYYEEEERQRGNFPDRFSGHQFPNYSSELNVNALLLGDSALYLCASSLGGSTNTGELFFGEGSRLTVL.

The chain links TRBV30 to TRBJ2-7; 8 bases map to TRBD1. From germline, CDR1 is GTSNPN and CDR2 SVGIG (reference sequence). CDR3 length: 14 residues. V lost 5 bases, J lost 0 bases, and 6 bases stayed unmatched. The DNA of the CDR3 is TGTGCCTGGGAGAGGACAGGGTTCTCCTACGAGCAGTACTTC. Residues: CAWERTGFSYEQYF.